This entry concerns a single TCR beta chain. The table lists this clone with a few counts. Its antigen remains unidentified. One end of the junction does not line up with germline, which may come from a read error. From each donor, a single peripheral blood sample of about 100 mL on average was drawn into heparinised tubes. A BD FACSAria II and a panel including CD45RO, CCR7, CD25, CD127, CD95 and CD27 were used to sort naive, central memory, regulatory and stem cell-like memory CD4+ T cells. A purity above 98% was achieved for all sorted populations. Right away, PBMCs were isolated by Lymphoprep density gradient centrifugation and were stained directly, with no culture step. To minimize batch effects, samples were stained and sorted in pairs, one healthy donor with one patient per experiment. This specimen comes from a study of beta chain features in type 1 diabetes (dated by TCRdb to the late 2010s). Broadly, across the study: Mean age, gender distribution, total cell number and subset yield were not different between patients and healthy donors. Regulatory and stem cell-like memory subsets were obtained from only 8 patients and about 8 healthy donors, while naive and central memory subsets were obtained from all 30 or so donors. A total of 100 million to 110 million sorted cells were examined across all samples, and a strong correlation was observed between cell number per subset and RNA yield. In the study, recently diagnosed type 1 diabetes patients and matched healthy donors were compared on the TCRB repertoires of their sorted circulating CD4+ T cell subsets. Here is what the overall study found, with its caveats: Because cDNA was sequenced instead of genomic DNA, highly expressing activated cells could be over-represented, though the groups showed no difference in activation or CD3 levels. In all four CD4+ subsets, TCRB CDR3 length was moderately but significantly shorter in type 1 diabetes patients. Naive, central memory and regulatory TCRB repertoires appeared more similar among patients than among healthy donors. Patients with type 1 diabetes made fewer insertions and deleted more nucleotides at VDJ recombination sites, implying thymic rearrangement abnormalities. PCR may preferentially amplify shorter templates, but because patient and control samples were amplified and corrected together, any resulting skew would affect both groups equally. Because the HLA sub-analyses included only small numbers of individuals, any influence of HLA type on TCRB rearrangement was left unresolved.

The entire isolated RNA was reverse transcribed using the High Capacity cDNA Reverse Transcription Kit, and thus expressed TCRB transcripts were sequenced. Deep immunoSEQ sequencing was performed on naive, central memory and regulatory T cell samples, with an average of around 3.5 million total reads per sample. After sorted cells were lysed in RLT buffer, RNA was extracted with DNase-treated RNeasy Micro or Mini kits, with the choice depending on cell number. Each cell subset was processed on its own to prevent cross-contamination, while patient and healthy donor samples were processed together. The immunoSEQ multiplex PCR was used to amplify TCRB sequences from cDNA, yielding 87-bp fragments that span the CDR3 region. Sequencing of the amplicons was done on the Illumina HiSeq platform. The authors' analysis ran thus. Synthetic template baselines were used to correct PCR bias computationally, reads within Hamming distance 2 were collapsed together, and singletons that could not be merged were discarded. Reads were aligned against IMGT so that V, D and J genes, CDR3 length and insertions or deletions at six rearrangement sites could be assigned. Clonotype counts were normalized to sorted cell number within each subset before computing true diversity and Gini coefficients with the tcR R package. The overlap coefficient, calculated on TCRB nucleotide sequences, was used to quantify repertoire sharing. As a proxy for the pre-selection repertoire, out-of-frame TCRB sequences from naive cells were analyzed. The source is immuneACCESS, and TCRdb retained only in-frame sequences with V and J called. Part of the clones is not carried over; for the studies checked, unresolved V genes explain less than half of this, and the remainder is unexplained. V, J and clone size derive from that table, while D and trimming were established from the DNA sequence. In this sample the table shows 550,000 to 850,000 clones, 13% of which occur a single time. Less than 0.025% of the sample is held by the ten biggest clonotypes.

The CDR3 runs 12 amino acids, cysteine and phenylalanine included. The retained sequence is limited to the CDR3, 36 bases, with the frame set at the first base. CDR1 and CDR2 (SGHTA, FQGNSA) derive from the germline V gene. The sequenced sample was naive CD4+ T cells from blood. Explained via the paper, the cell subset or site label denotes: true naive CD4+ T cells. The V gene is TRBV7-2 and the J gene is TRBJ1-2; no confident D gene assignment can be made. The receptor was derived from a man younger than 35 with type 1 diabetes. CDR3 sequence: CASSLVGAGLLF. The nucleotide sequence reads TGTGCCAGCAGCTTAGTAGGAGCAGGTCTCCTCTTC.